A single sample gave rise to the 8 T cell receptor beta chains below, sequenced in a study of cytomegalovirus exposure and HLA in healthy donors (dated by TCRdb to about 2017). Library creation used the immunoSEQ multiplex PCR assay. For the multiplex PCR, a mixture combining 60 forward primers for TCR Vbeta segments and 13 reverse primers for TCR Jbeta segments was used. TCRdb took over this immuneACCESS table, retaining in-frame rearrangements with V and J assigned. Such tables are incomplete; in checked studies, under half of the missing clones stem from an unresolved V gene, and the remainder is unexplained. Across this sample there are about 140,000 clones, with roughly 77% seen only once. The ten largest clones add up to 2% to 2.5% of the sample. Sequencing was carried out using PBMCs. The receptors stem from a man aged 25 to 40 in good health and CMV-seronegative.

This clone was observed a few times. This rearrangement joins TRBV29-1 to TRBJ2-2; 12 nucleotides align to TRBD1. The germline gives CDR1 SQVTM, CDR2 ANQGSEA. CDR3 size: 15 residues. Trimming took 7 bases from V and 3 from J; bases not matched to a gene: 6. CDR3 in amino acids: CSAGTGGWYTGELFF. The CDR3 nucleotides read TGCAGCGCAGGGACAGGGGGCTGGTACACCGGGGAGCTGTTTTTT.

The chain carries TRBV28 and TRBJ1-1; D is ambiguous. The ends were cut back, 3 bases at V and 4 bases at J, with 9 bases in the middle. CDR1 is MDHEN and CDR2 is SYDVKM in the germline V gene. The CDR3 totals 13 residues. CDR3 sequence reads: CASSLGSRTEAFF. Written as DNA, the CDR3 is TGTGCCAGCAGTTTGGGGAGTCGCACTGAAGCTTTCTTT.

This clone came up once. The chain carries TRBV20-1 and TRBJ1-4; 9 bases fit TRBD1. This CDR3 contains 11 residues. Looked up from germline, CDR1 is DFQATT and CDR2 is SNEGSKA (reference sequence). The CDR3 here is CRAGQGEKLFF. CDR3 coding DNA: TGCAGAGCCGGACAGGGGGAAAAACTGTTTTTT.

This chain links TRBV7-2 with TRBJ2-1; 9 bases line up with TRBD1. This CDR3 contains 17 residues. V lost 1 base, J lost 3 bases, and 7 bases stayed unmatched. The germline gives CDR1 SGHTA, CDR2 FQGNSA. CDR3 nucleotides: TGTGCCAGCAGCTTAGTGGCTGGACAGGGGTACTACAATGAGCAGTTCTTC. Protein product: CASSLVAGQGYYNEQFF.

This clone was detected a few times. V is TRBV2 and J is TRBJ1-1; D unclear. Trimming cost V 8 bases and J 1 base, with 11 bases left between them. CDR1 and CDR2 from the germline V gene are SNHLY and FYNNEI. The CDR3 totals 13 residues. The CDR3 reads CASSAAENTEAFF. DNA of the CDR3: TGTGCCAGCTCCGCAGCGGAGAACACTGAAGCTTTCTTT.

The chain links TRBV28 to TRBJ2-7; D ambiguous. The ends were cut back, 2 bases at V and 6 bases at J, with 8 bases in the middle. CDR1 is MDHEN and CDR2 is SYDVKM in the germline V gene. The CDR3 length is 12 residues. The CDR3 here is CASSLRRREQYF. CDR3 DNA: TGTGCCAGCAGTTTAAGGAGACGCGAGCAGTACTTC.

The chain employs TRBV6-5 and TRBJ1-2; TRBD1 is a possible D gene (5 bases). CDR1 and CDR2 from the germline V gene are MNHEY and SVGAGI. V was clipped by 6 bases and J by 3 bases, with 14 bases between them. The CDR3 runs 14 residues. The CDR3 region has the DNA TGTGCCAGCAGCCTCACAACAGGCTACTATGGCTACACCTTC. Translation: CASSLTTGYYGYTF.

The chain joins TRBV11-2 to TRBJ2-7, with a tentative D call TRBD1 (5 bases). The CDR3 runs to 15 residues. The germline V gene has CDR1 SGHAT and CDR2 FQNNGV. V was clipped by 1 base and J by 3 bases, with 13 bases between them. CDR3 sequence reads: CASSLVVQGRYEQYF. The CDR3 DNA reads TGTGCCAGCAGCTTAGTGGTCCAGGGTCGCTACGAGCAGTACTTC.